This T cell receptor beta chain was observed in a study of blood T cell repertoires in COVID-19 (dated by TCRdb to between 2020 and 2021). Regarding the complete study: The collaborator samples originated in the United States, Italy and Spain and spanned the acute and convalescent phases of COVID-19. The prospective study material was composed of cDNA or gDNA derived from T cells, B-cell-depleted T cells, or PBMCs. Samples were obtained from the ongoing ImmuneRACE study (first 160 participants) and from some 1,200 subjects provided by 6 global collaborators. Subjects who had been exposed to COVID-19, were actively infected with it, or had recovered from it provided the deeply sampled blood TCRbeta repertoires that made up the dataset. HLA class I and class II types, where available, came from metadata supplied by the sample provider rather than from assay-based typing. The repertoires were made available in a free public database intended to serve as a resource for research on the immune response to SARS-CoV-2. Nearly every sample came with metadata listing a de-identified subject ID, COVID-19 status, age in years and sex.

Participants in the prospective study were enrolled through a virtual design, were aged about 18 to 100 years, and lived in approximately 24 United States geographic areas. In the prospective study, participants were assigned to cohorts based on the clinical history participants reported in a screening survey and a study questionnaire. Mobile phlebotomists in the prospective study collected whole blood, serum and a nasopharyngeal or oropharyngeal swab from every participant. Prospective study participants could optionally give additional blood draws and questionnaires over a 2-month period. Prospective study blood samples were shipped either frozen or at room temperature before DNA extraction. The CDR3 runs 16 residues from the cysteine to the phenylalanine. Just CDR3 DNA is preserved here, 48 bases in frame from base 1. The V end gives up 5 bases and the J end 2 bases, leaving 9 bases in the junction not matched to a gene. The germline V gene (reference sequence) provides CDR1 MNHEY and CDR2 SMNVEV.

Turning to this clone: Its antigen is unknown. Base quality data are lacking; no much larger clone is found one base away.

TCRbeta CDR3 regions were amplified from genomic DNA using the immunoSEQ Assay, a bias-controlled multiplex PCR. The study's processing was this. Within the assay, amplification of reference gene primers was used to estimate how many nucleated cells each sample contained. Sequence reads were collapsed and filtered to measure the absolute abundance of every unique TCRbeta CDR3 rearrangement. For each sample, productive Simpson clonality was calculated by taking the square root of Simpson's diversity index across productive rearrangements. This immuneACCESS table, as held by TCRdb, lists in-frame sequences with V and J called but not all clones. Of the missing ones, under half trace to an unresolved V gene in checked studies; the others have no known cause. V and J calls and clone size are given by that table; D and trimming were obtained from the DNA. For this sample there are a few hundred thousand clones; about 89% appear just once. The ten largest make up around 1.3% of the sample.

Overall results and qualifications from the work: The quantity of clinical and demographic metadata differed by source and by participant and was supplied without curation.

This receptor was identified in a human donor in a cohort exposed to, infected with or recovered from COVID-19 (not recorded which). The donor label of this sample is uncertain. This chain joins TRBV27 to TRBJ2-5; 9 middle bases align to TRBD2. The sequenced sample consisted of PBMCs or T cells enriched from blood (not recorded which). The nucleotide sequence is TGTGCCAGCAGTCTCACAGGGGCGGGGGGGCAAGAGACCCAGTACTTC. Its amino acids are CASSLTGAGGQETQYF.